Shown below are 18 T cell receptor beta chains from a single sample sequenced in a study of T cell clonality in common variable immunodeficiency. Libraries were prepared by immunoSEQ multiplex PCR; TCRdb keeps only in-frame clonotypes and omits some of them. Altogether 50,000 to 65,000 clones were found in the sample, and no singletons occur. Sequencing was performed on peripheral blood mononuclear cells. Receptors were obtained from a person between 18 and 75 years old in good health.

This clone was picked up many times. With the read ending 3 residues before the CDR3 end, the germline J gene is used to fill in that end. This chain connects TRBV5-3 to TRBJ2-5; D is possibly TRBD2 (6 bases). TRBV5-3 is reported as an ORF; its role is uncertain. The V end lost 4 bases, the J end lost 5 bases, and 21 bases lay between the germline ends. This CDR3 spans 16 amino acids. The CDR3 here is CARSGGEKKREETQYF. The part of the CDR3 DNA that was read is TGTGCCAGAAGCGGCGGGGAGAAGAAACGGGAGGAGACC.

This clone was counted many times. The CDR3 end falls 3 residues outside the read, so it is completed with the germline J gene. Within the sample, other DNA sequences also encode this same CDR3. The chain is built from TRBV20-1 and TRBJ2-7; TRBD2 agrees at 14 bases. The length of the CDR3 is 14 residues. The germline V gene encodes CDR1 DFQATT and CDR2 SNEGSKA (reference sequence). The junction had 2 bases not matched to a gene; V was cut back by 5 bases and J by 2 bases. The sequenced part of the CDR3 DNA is TGCAGTGCTGTGACTAGCGGGAGGGCCTACGAG. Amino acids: CSAVTSGRAYE. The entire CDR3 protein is CSAVTSGRAYEQYF.

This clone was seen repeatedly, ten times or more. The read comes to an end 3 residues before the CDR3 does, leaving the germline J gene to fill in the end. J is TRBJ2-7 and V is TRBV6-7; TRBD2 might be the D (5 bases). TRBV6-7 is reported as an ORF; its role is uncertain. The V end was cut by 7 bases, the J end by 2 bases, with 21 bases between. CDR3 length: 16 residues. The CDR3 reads CASTPNHDPGTYEQYF. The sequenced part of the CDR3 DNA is TGTGCCAGCACCCCAAATCACGACCCGGGGACCTACGAG.

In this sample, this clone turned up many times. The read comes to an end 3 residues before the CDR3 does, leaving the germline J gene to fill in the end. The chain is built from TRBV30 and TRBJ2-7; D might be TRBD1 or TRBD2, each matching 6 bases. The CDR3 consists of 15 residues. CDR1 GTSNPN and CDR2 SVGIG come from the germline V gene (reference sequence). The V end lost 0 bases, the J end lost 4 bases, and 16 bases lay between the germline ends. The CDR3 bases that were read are TGTGCCTGGAGTGTACCCAGGGGAGGAACTTACGAG. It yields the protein CAWSVPRGGTYE. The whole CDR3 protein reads CAWSVPRGGTYEQYF.

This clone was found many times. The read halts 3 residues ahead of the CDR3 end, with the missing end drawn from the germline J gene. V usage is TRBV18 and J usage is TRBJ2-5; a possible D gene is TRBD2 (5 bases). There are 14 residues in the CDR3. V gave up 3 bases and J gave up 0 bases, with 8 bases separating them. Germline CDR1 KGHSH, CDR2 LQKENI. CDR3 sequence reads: CASSPSANQETQYF. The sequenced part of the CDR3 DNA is TGTGCCAGCTCACCTAGCGCTAACCAAGAGACC.

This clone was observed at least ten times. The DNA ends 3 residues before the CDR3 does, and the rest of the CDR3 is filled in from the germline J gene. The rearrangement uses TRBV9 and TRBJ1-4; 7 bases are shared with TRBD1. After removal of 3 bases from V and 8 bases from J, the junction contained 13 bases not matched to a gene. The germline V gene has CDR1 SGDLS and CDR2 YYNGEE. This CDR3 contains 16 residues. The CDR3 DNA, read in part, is TGTGCCAGCAGCGCCGGGGACAGCGGAAGGGGGGAAAAA. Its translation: CASSAGDSGRGEK. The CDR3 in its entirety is CASSAGDSGRGEKLFF.

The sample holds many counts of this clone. This CDR3 reads CASSFSGGFTDTQYF. The covered CDR3 bases are TGTGCCAGCAGCTTTTCAGGGGGCTTCACAGATACG. V gene TRBV7-7 combines with J gene TRBJ2-3, with 8 bases aligning to TRBD1. The read ends 3 residues shy of where the CDR3 ends; the end is completed using the germline J gene. Germline values: CDR1 SSHAT, CDR2 FNYEAQ (reference sequence). J was trimmed by 2 bases and V by 3 bases; bases with no gene match: 4. This CDR3 is built from 15 residues.

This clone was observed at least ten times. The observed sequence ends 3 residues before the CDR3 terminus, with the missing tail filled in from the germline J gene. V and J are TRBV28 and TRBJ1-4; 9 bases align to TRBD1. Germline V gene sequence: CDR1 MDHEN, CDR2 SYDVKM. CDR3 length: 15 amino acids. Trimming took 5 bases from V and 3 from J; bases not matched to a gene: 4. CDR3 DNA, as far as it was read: TGTGCCAGCAGTACAGGGGGCTCGGCTAATGAAAAA. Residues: CASSTGGSANEK. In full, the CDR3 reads CASSTGGSANEKLFF.

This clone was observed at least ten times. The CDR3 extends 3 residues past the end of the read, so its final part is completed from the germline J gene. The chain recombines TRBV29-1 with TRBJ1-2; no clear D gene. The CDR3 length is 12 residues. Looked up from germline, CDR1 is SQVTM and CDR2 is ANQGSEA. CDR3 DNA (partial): TGCAGTGTCCCGGGGTTAGACTATGGC. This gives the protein CSVPGLDYG. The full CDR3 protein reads CSVPGLDYGYTF.

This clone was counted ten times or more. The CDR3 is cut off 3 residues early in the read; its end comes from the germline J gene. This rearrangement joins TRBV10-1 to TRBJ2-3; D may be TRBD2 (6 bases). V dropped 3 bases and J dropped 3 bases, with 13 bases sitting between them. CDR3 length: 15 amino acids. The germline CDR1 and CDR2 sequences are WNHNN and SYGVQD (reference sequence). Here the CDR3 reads CASSDSGTFTDTQYF. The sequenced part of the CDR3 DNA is TGCGCCAGCAGTGATTCCGGGACTTTTACAGATACG.

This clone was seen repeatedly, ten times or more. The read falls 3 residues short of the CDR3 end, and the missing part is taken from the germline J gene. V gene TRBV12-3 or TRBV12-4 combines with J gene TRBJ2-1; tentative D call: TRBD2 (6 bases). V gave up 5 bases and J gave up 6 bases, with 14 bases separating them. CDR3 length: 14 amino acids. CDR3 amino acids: CASSPRGTGNEQFF. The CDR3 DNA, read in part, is TGTGCCAGCAGTCCACGGGGGACGGGCAATGAG.

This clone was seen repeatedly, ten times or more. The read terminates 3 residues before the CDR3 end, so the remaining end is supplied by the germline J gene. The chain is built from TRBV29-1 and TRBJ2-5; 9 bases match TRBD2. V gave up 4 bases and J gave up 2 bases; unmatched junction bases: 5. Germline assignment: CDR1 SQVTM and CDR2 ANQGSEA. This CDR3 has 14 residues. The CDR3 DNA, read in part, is TGCAGCGTTGTGGGAAGCGGGGGGCAAGAGACC. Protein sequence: CSVVGSGGQET. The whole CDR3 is CSVVGSGGQETQYF.

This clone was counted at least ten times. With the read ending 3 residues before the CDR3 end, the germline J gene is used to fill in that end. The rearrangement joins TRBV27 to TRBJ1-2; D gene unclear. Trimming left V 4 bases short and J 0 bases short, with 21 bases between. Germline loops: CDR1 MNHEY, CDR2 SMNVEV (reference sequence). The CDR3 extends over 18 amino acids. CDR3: CASSSNGLGTEANYGYTF. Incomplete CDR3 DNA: TGTGCCAGCAGTTCGAACGGACTTGGAACGGAGGCTAACTATGGC.

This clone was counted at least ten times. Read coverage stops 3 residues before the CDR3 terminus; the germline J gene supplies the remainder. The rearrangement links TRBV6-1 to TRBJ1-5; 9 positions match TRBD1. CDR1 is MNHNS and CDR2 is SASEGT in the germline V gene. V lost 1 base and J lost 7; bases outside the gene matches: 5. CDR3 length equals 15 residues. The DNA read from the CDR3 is TGTGCCAGCAGTGAAGAGGGACAGGGATCACAGCCC. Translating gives CASSEEGQGSQP. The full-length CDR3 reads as CASSEEGQGSQPQHF.

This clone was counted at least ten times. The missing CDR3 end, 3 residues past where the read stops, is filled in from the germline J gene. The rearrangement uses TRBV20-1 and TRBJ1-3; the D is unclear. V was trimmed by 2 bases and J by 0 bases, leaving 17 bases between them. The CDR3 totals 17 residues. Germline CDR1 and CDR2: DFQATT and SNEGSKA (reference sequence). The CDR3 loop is CSARPLVGGSSGNTIYF. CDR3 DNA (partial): TGCAGTGCTAGACCCTTGGTGGGCGGGAGCTCTGGAAACACC.

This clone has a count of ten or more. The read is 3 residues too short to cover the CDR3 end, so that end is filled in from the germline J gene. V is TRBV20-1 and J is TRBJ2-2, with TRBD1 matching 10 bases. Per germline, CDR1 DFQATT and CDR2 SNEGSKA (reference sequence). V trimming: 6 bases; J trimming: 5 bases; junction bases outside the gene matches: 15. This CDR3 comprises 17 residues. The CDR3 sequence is CSALLTGQGRRTGELFF. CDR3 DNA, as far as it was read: TGCAGTGCCTTACTTACGGGACAGGGGAGAAGGACCGGGGAG.

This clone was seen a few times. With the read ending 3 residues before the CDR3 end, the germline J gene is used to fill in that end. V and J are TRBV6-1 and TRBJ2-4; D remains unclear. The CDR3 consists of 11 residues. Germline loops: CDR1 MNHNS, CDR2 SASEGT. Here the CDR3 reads CASSDLYGQYF. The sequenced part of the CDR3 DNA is TGTGCCAGCAGTGACCTTTACGGT.

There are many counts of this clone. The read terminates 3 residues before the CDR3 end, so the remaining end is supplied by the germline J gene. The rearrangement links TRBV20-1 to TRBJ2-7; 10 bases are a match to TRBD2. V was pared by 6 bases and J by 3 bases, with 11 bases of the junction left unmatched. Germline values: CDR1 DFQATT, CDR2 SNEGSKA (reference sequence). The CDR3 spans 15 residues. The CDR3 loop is CSAFSLAGADYEQYF. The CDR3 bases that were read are TGCAGTGCGTTTTCGCTAGCGGGAGCCGACTACGAG.